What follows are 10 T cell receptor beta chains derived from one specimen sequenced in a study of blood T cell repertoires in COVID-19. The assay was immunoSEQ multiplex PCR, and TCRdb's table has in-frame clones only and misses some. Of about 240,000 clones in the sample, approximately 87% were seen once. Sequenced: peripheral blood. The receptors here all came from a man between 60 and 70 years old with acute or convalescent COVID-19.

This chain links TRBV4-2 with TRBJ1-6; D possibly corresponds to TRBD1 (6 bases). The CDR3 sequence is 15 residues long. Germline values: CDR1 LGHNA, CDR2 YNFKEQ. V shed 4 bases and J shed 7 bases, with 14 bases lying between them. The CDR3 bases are TGTGCCAGCAGCCCGGAATTTAGGGGGAATTCACCCCTCCACTTT. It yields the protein CASSPEFRGNSPLHF.

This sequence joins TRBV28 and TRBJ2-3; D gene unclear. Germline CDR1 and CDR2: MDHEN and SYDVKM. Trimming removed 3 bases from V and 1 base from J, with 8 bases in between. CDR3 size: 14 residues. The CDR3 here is CASSFQQRTDTQYF. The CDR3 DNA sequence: TGTGCCAGCAGTTTTCAACAGCGCACAGATACGCAGTATTTT.

The CDR3 is CASSFTAGVITGELFF. The CDR3 DNA reads TGTGCCAGCAGCTTTACAGCGGGAGTAATCACCGGGGAGCTGTTTTTT. The J gene is TRBJ2-2, the V gene TRBV7-2; TRBD2 agrees at 8 bases. The V segment lost 3 bases and the J segment 4 bases; nucleotides outside the gene matches: 7. The germline V gene encodes CDR1 SGHTA and CDR2 FQGNSA. The CDR3 totals 16 residues.

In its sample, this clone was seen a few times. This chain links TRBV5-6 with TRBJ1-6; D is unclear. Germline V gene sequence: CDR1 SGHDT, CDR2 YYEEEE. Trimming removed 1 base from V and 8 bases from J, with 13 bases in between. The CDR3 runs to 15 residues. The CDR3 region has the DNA TGTGCCAGCAGCTTGAATCGGTTGAGGGATTCACCCCTCCACTTT. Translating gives CASSLNRLRDSPLHF.

The CDR3 sequence is CASSQAGGPGNEQFF. The CDR3 DNA follows: TGTGCCAGCAGCCAAGCGGGAGGGCCGGGTAATGAGCAGTTCTTC. V gene TRBV6-6 combines with J gene TRBJ2-1; 10 nucleotides line up with TRBD2. The trim removed 6 bases at V and 7 bases at J, leaving 9 bases unmatched. The CDR3 runs to 15 residues. CDR1 MNHNY and CDR2 SVGAGI come from the germline V gene (reference sequence).

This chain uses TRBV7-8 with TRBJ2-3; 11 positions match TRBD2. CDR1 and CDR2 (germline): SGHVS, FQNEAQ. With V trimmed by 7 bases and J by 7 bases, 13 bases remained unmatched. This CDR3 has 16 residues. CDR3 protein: CASTYGSGRAENTQYF. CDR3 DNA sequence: TGTGCCAGCACCTACGGTAGCGGGAGGGCAGAGAATACGCAGTATTTT.

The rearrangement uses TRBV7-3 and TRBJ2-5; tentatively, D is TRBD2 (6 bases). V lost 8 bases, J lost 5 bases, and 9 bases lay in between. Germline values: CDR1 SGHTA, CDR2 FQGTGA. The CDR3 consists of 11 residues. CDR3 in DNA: TGTGCCAGCTCGGGGGTGGAGACCCAGTACTTC. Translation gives CASSGVETQYF.

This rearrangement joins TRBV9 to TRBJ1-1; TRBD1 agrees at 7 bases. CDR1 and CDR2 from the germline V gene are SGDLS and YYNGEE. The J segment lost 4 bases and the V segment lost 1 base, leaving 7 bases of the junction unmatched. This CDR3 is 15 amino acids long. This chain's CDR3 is CASSVLGTGVTEAFF. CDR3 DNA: TGTGCCAGCAGCGTACTGGGAACAGGGGTCACTGAAGCTTTCTTT.

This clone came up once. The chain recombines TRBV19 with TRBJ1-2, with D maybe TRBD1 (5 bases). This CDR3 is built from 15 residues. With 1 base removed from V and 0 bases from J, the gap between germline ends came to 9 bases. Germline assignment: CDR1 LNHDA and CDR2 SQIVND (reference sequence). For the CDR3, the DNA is TGTGCCAGTAGTATAGCGACAGTAACTAACTATGGCTACACCTTC. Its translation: CASSIATVTNYGYTF.

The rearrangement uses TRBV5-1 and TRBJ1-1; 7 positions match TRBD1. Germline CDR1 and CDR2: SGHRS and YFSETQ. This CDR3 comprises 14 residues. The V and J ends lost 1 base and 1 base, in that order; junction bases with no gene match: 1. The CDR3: CASSLTGENTEAFF. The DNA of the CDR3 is TGCGCCAGCAGCTTGACAGGGGAGAACACTGAAGCTTTCTTT.